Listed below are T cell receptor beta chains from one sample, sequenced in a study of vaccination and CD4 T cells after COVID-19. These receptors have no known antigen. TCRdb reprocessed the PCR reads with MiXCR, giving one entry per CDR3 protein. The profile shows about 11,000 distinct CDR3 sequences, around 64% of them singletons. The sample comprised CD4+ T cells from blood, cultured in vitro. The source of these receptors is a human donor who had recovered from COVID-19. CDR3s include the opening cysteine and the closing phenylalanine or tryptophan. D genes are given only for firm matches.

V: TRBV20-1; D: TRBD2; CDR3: CSASRLAGSEQYF
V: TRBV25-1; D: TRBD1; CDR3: CASSESKGALNEQFF
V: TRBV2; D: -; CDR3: CASSRGYEQYF
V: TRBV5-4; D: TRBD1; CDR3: CASSSPLDRQGTSF
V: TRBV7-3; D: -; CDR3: CASSLTGGRQYGYTF
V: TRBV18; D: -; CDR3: CASSPQGPGELFF
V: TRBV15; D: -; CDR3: CATSGLPGGGIQYF
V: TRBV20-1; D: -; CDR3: CSAVSPGDSNQPQHF
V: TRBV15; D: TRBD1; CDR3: CATSAGGRWETQYF
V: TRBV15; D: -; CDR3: CATSRFTKNTGELFF
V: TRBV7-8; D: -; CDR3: CASTRGESTEAFF
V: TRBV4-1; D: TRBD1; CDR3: CASSHSQGVDTEAFF
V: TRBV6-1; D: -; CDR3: CASRYRNYGYTF
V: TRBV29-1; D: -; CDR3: CSVEMAGTEAFF
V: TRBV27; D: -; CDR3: CASSFRGQYGYTF
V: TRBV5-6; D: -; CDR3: CASSLALSKETQYF
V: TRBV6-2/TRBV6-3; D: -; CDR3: CASTQRPTNTEAFF
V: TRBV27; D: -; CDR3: CASSPNPYQPQHF
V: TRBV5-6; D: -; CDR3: CASSLRGGYTF
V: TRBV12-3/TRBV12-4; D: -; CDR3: CASSFSSGELFF
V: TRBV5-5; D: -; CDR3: CASSSLGNNQPQHF
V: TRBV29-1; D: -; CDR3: CSVQGLGSNQPQHF
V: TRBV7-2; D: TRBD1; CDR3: CASSPGQGDTDTQYF
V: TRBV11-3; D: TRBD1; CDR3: CASSFRDSRVYNEQFF
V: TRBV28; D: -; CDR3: CASTTLSIQGRFFSNQPQHF
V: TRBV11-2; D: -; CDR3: CASSLGPVTEAFF